Listed here is a single T cell receptor beta chain. No antigen is known for it. This record comes from a study of shared clonotypes between healthy human individuals. Study as a whole: CD4 naive cells filled three plates per donor, CD4 memory three, CD8 naive two and CD8 memory one.

Study findings and constraints: Inspection by rarefaction showed sorted-subset sequencing to be incomplete despite large depth. The naive CD4 repertoires of several donors were compared, and around 4.9% of clonotypes were shared.

An assay was performed, and its level was deep. Repertoires were generated with immunoSEQ multiplex PCR, while TCRdb's copy carries only in-frame clones and drops some. Among about 2,500,000 clones listed, around 90% were seen once. The ends were cut back, 1 base at V and 2 bases at J, with 12 bases in the middle. The germline V gene has CDR1 SGHVS and CDR2 FNYEAQ. The CDR3 is 15 amino acids. The J gene is TRBJ2-7, the V gene TRBV7-6; possible D gene TRBD1, 6 bases. This TCR derives from a man aged 18 to 30 in good health. Sequencing used naive CD4+ T cells sorted from blood. Stated subset: CD45RA+ positively selected. CDR3 coding DNA: TGTGCCAGCAGCTTAGGACAGGTGGGAGCCTACGAGCAGTACTTC. The encoded protein is CASSLGQVGAYEQYF.